The TCR beta chain described here comes from a study of graft-versus-host responses after intestinal transplantation. Study-wide background: Each recipient received anti-thymocyte globulin induction, then tacrolimus and steroids for approximately three years. Overall study findings and caveats: Allografts of patients with graft-donor T cell macrochimerism showed high graft-versus-host to host-versus-graft clone ratios.

Of note for this clone: Its antigen remains unidentified.

Data came from immunoSEQ multiplex PCR; TCRdb stores just in-frame clones and leaves some out. This sample has tens of thousands of clones, with 80% to 95% found just once. Germline CDR1 is ENHRY and CDR2 is SYGVKD. CDR3 length: 14 amino acids. V was pared by 0 bases and J by 9 bases, with 12 bases between. The V gene is TRBV10-3, the J gene TRBJ1-5, with D possibly TRBD1 on 6 matching bases. The sample in question was unstimulated CD8+ T cells sorted from spleen or lymph node cells, obtained before intestinal transplant. The sequence was obtained from a human donor who received an intestinal transplant. DNA for the CDR3: TGTGCCATCAGTGAGTCGGACCGGGGGGCGCCCCAGCATTTT. Translating it yields CAISESDRGAPQHF.